This TCR beta chain was observed in a study of T cell changes during pregnancy in multiple sclerosis. The method was immunoSEQ multiplex PCR; TCRdb's version includes in-frame clones alone and lacks a portion of them. The table lists over 55,000 clones, roughly nine tenths of them singletons. With 3 bases removed from V and 6 bases from J, the gap between germline ends came to 8 bases. The CDR3 length is 12 residues. CDR1 and CDR2 from the germline V gene are MNHEY and SMNVEV (reference sequence). The rearrangement links TRBV27 to TRBJ1-2; possibly TRBD1 for D (5 bases). This receptor was obtained from a female donor with multiple sclerosis, enrolled in a pregnancy study. Sequences were derived from peripheral blood, sampled in the first trimester of pregnancy. The CDR3 region has the DNA TGTGCCAGCAGTTTCCAGGGCAATGGCTACACCTTC. It is translated as CASSFQGNGYTF.